Reported below is one TCR beta chain. What it recognizes is unknown. These data come from a study of vaccination and CD4 T cells after COVID-19. Researchers used the Oncomine TCR Beta short-read assay to sequence DNA from cultured CD4+ T cells. TCRdb reprocessed the PCR reads with MiXCR, giving one entry per CDR3 protein. Among several thousand distinct CDR3 sequences listed, roughly two fifths were seen once. In germline, CDR1 is SGHVS, CDR2 FQNEAQ. The CDR3 extends over 15 amino acids. The ends were cut back, 1 base at V and 4 bases at J, with 8 bases in the middle. Described treatment: approximately 9-day PBMC culture with coronavirus spike peptide pools or control peptides (ViraFEST assay).

V gene TRBV7-8 combines with J gene TRBJ1-6; tentative D call: TRBD1 (6 bases). The receptor was isolated from a human donor who had recovered from COVID-19. The sample taken for sequencing was CD4+ T cells from blood, cultured in vitro. CDR3 residues: CASSLGTVYNSPLHF. CDR3 DNA sequence: TGTGCCAGCAGCTTAGGGACAGTTTATAATTCACCCCTCCACTTT.